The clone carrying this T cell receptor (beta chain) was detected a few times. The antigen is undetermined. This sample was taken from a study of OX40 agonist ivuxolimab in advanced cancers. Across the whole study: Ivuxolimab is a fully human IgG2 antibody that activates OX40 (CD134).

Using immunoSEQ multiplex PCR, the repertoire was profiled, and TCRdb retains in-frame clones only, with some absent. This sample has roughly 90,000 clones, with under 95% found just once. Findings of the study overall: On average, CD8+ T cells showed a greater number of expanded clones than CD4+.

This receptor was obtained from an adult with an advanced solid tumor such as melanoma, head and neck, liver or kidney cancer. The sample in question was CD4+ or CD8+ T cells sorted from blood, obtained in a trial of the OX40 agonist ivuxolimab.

CDR3 loop: CASSPAGADQPQHF. The CDR3 DNA sequence: TGTGCCAGCAGCCCTGCCGGGGCCGATCAGCCCCAGCATTTT. This sequence joins TRBV7-9 and TRBJ1-5; weak D call: TRBD1 (5 bases). Deletions cut 5 bases from V and 5 bases from J, with 13 bases between. Germline CDR1 is SEHNR and CDR2 is FQNEAQ (reference sequence). The CDR3 runs 14 residues.